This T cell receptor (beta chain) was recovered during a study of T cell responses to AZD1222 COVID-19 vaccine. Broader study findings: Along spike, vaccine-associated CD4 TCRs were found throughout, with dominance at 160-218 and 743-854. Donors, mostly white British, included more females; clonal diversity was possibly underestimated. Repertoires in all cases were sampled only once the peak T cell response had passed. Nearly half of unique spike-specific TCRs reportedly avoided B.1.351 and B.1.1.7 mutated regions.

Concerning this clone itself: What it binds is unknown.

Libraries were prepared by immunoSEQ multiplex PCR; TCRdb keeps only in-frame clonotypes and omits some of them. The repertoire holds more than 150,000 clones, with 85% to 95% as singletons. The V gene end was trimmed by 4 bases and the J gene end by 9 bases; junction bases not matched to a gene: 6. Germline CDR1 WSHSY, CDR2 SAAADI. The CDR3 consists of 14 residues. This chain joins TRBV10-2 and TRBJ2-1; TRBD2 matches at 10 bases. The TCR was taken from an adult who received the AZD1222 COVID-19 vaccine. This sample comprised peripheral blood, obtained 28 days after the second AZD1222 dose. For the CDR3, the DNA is TGCGCCAGCAGTGCCCTAGCGGGAGCGGCTGAGCAGTTCTTC. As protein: CASSALAGAAEQFF.